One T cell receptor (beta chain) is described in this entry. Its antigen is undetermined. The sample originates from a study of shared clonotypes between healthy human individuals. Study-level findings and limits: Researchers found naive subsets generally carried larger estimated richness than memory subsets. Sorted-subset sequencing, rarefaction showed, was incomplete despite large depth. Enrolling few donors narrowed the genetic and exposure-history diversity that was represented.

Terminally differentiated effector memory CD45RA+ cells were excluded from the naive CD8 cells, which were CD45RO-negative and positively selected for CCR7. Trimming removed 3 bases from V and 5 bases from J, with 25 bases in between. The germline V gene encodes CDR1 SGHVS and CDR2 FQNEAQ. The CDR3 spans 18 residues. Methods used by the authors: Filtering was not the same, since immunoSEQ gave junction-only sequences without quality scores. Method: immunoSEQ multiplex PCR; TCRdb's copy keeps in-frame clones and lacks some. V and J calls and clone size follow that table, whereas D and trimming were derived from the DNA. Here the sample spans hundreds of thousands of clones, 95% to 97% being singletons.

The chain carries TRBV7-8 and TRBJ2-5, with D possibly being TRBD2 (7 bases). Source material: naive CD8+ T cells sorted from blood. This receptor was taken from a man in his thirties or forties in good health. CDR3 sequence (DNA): TGTGCCAGCAGCTTCCCCACGGGGGGCAGAGGAGATATGGAGACCCAGTACTTC. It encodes CASSFPTGGRGDMETQYF.